This record concerns one TCR beta chain sequence. Its specificity is unknown. Other DNA sequences in this sample translate to the same CDR3. The record originates from a study of shared clonotypes between healthy human individuals. Study conclusions and caveats: Estimated clonotype richness was generally higher in naive than memory subsets.

The CDR3 runs 13 residues. V lost 2 bases, J lost 7 bases, and 6 bases lay in between. The germline CDR1 and CDR2 sequences are LNHDA and SQIVND (reference sequence). Clones were sequenced by immunoSEQ multiplex PCR, and TCRdb holds only the in-frame ones, with some missing. The sample gives millions of clones, about 95% of which show up once; 1.1% is in the top ten. CD8 cells regarded as naive lacked CD45RO, were positively chosen for CCR7, and omitted terminally differentiated effector memory CD45RA+ cells. The sequencing sample was made of naive CD8+ T cells sorted from blood. The origin of this receptor is a man aged 18 to 35 in good health. The chain couples TRBV19 to TRBJ1-6, with no clear D. CDR3 region: CASSILENSPLHF. The CDR3 coding sequence is TGTGCCAGTAGTATACTCGAGAATTCACCCCTCCACTTT.